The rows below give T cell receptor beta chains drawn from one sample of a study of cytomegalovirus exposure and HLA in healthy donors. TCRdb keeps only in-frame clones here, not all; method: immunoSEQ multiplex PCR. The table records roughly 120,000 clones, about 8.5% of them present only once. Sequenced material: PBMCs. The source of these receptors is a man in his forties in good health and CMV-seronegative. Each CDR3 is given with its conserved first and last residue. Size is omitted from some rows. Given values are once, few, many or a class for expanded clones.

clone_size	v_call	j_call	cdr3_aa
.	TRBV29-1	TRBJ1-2	CSVATRTGNYGYTF
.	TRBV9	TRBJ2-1	CASSVGGITYNEQFF
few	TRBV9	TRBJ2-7	CASSVDQGISYEQYF
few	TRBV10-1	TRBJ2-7	CASSDSRDSPYEQYF
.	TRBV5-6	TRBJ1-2	CASSSWDRLSNGYTF
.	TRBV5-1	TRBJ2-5	CASSPFDSLRGETQYF
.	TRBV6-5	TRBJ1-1	CASKNPRVSTEAFF
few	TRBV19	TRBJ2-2	CASSIGTGTGELFF
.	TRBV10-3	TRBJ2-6	CAIGRVGANVLTF
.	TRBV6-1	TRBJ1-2	CASSGPGSYGYTF
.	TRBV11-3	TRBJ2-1	CASSLDFSRDNEQFF
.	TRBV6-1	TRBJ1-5	CASSDNFNQPQHF
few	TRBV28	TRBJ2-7	CASSQPGGHEQYF
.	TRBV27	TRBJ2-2	CASSISGYGTGELFF
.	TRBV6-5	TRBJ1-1	CASSYWTGNTEAFF
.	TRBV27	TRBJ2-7	CASSAVTGVKQYF
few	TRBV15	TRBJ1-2	CATSRASSGGPTYGYTF